This section outlines one TCR beta chain sequence together with its context. What it binds is not known. With 3 bases clipped from V and 3 bases from J, the junction kept 5 bases outside the gene matches. The CDR3 totals 15 residues. In germline, CDR1 is SGHRS, CDR2 YFSETQ. This sample is part of a study of shared clonotypes between healthy human individuals. Whole-study results and caveats: How much donors shared clonotypes was expected to be affected by sequencing depth. Estimated richness was generally greater in naive than memory subsets. It was the non-shared clonotypes that had lower generation probabilities than clonotypes shared by all four donors.

Sorted subsets were amplified in replicate PCRs using 200 ng DNA, about 30,000 T cell genomes. TCRdb's copy holds only in-frame clones and misses some; the assay was immunoSEQ multiplex PCR. Of hundreds of thousands of clones in the sample, less than 98% were seen once. This chain uses TRBV5-1 with TRBJ2-3; TRBD2 aligns across 9 bases. Sequencing used naive CD4+ T cells sorted from blood. Subset given: CD45RA+ positively selected. The TCR originated in a woman aged 30 to 39 in good health. The CDR3 bases are TGCGCCAGCAGCTCATATCTAGCGGGGACAGATACGCAGTATTTT. It translates to CASSSYLAGTDTQYF.